This T cell receptor beta chain was recovered during a study of blood T cell repertoires in COVID-19. Across the whole study: PBMCs, B-cell-depleted T cells, or T cells were the source of the cDNA or gDNA that made up the material.

Germline V gives CDR1 MDHEN, CDR2 SYDVKM. The CDR3 loop spans 17 amino acids. Trimming left V 3 bases short and J 8 bases short, with 20 bases between. In the original processing: Nucleated cell counts were estimated from reference gene primer amplification. This table comes from immunoSEQ multiplex PCR, and its TCRdb copy is limited to in-frame clones, with some not included. The D gene and trimming were derived from the DNA, and the V and J assignments and clone size from that table. The sample contains some 120,000 clones, just under 80% of which appear only once. The receptor's source is a human donor in a cohort sampled during active COVID-19. This sequence joins TRBV28 and TRBJ1-6, with D possibly being TRBD1 (5 bases). The sample taken for sequencing was peripheral blood. CDR3 sequence: CASSFLSLRGSDSPLHF. The CDR3 region has the DNA TGTGCCAGCAGTTTTCTTAGTTTAAGGGGTTCGGATTCACCCCTCCACTTT.